Included here is one T cell receptor beta chain sequence, with context. Its cognate antigen is unknown. Germline V gene sequence: CDR1 SGHTA, CDR2 FQGNSA. The CDR3 is 13 amino acids. Deletions cut 6 bases from V and 7 bases from J, with 13 bases between. This entry is derived from a study of OX40 agonist ivuxolimab in advanced cancers. About the study: Patients were dosed with the agonistic anti-OX40 (CD134) antibody ivuxolimab. Cohort: 65% to 90% men, mean age around 55, aged roughly 20 to 79.

Data came from immunoSEQ multiplex PCR; TCRdb stores just in-frame clones and leaves some out. The table records 99,000 or so clones, under 90% of them present only once. Study observations and caveats: Dose levels from 0.1 to 3.0 mg/kg saw CD4+ and CD8+ blood T cells expand clonally by week 6.

The sequencing used CD4+ or CD8+ T cells sorted from blood, collected in a trial of the OX40 agonist ivuxolimab. V is TRBV7-2 and J is TRBJ1-5; D unclear. This receptor was obtained from an adult with an advanced solid tumor such as melanoma, head and neck, liver or kidney cancer. For the CDR3, the DNA is TGTGCCAGCAGTTCATCAAGGGAACAGCCCCAGCATTTT. It is translated as CASSSSREQPQHF.